This TCR beta chain was sequenced in a study of cytomegalovirus exposure and HLA in healthy donors. The wider study: Among several hundred genotyped donors, 65% to 90% fell in the Caucasian-associated ancestry cluster.

Whole-study results and caveats: Cytomegalovirus status, reportedly, was diagnosed with high specificity and sensitivity by the classifier.

With regard to this clone: Its antigen is unidentified.

CDR3 size: 16 residues. J was trimmed by 1 base and V by 4 bases; bases with no gene match: 7. The germline V gene encodes CDR1 SEHNR and CDR2 FQNEAQ (reference sequence). The PCR made use of 60 Vbeta and 13 Jbeta primers. Sequenced by immunoSEQ multiplex PCR; TCRdb stores in-frame clones only, minus some. The table records some 200,000 clones, 70% to 85% of them present only once. This receptor was obtained from a woman aged 40 to 55 in good health and CMV-seronegative. The specimen was PBMCs. V usage is TRBV7-9 and J usage is TRBJ2-7, with TRBD1 matching over 10 bases. CDR3 region: CASSSSDRGRSYEQYF. CDR3 coding DNA: TGTGCCAGCAGCTCCAGTGACAGGGGGCGATCCTACGAGCAGTACTTC.